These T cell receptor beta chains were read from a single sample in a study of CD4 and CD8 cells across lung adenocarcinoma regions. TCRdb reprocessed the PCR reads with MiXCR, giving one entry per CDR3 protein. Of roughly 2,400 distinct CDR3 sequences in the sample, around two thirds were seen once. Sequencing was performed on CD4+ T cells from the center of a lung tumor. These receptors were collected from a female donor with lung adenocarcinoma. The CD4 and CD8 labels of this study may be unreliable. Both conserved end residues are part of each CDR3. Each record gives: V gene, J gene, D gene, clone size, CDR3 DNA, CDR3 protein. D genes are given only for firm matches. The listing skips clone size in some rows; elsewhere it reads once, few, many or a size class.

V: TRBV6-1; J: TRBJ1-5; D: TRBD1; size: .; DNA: TGTGCCAGCAGTGAAGGGACAGGGGGCAGGCAGCCCCAGCATTTT; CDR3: CASSEGTGGRQPQHF
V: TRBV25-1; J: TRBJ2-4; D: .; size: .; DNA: TGTGCCAGCAGCGCCTCGCGGCAGGCAGCCAAAGACACTCAGTACTTC; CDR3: CASSASRQAAKDTQYF
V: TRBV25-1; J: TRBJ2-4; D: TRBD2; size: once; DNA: TGTGCCAGCACCCCGGGAGGGCAAGCAGCCACAGACACTCAGTACTTC; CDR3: CASTPGGQAATDTQYF
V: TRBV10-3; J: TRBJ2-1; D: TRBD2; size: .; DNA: TGTGCCATCACCTCGGGACTAGCCTACAATGAGCAGTTCTTC; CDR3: CAITSGLAYNEQFF
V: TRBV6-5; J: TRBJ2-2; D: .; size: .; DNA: TGTGCCAGCAGTTACACAGGGCGGGAGCTGTTTTTT; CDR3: CASSYTGRELFF
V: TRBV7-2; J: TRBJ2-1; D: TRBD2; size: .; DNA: TGTGCCAGCAGCTACCTAGCGGGAGCAAATGAGCAGTTCTTC; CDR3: CASSYLAGANEQFF
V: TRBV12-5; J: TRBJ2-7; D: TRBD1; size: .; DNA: TGTGCTAGTGCCCTAGGGACAGTAGGATCCTACGAGCAGTACTTC; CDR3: CASALGTVGSYEQYF
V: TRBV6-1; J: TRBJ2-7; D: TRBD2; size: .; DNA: TGTGCCAGCAGTGATGGGACTAGCGGCTACGAGCAGTACTTC; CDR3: CASSDGTSGYEQYF
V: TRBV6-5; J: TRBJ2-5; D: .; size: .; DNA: TGTGCCAGCAGTTACTCGAGGGGAGAGACCCAGTACTTC; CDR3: CASSYSRGETQYF
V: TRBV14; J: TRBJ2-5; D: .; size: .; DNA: TGTGCCAGCAGCCAAGTTGGAGAGACCCAGTACTTC; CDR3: CASSQVGETQYF
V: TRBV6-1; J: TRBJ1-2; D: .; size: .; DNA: TGTGCCAGCAGTGAGACCACCGGGGGCTACACCTTC; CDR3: CASSETTGGYTF
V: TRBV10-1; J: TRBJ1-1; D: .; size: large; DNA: TGCGCCAGCAGTGAGACAGGGTTGATTTGGAGGAACACTGAAGCTTTCTTT; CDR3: CASSETGLIWRNTEAFF
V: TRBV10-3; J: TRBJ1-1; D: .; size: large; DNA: TGTGCCATCAGGAAACAGGGATCGAACACTGAAGCTTTCTTT; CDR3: CAIRKQGSNTEAFF
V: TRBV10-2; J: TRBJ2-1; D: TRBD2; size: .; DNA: TGCGCCAGCAACCGACTAGCGGGAGGACGATACAATGAGCAGTTCTTC; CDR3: CASNRLAGGRYNEQFF
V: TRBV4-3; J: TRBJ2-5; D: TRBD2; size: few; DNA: TGCGCCAGCAGCCTCGAGGCGGCTAGCGGAGCCGGCGAGACCCAGTACTTC; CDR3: CASSLEAASGAGETQYF
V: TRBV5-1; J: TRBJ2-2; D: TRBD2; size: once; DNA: TGCGCCAGCAGCCTTAGCGGGAGGGCCACCGGGGAGCTGTTTTTT; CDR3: CASSLSGRATGELFF
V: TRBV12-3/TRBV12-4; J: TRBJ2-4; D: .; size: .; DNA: TGTGCCAGCATGGTTCAGGGAAGGGACATTCAGTCCTTC; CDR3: CASMVQGRDIQSF
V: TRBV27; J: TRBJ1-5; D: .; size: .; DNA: TGTGCCAGCAGTTTACGGCATGGGGCTAATCAGCCCCAGCATTTT; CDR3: CASSLRHGANQPQHF
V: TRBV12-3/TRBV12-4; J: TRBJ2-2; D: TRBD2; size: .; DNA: TGTGCCACCCTTGAGCGGGAGGATTACGGGGAGCTGTTTTTT; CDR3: CATLEREDYGELFF
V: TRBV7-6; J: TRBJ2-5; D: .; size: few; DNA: TGTGCCAGCAGCCCCCCTAACCACCAAGAGACCCAGTACTTC; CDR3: CASSPPNHQETQYF
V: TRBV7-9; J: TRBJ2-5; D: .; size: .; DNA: TGTGCCAGCACCTATCAGGGACTTCAAGAGACCCAGTACTTC; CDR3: CASTYQGLQETQYF
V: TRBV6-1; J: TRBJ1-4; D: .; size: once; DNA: TGTGCCAGCAGAGCATATTTAGGGGGGAATGAAAAACTGTTTTTT; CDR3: CASRAYLGGNEKLFF
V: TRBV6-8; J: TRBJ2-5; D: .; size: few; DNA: TGTGCCAGCAGTTACCCGGACAGCCAAGAGACCCAGTACTTC; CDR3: CASSYPDSQETQYF
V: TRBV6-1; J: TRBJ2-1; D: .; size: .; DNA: TGTGCCAGCAGTGTGATCCGGGATGAGCAGTTCTTT; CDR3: CASSVIRDEQFF
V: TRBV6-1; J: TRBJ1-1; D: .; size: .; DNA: TGTGCCAGCAGCGGACATAAGAACACTGAAGCTTTCTTT; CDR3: CASSGHKNTEAFF
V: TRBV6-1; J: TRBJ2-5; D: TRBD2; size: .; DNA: TGTGCCAGCAGTGGGGGTTTTACTAGCGGGGGAAAGACCCAGTACTTC; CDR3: CASSGGFTSGGKTQYF
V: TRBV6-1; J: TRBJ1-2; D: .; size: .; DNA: TGTGCCAGCAGTGAAGCGGGTCAGGGGCCCTATGGCTACACCTTC; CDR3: CASSEAGQGPYGYTF
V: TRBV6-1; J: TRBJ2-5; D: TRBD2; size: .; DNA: TGTGCCAGCACCTTAGCGGGAGGAGGGACCCAGTACTTC; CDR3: CASTLAGGGTQYF
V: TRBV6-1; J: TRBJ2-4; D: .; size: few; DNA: TGTGCCAGCAGTGATGCGTCTGTTTTAGCCAAAAACATTCAGTACTTC; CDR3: CASSDASVLAKNIQYF